A single sample gave rise to the 15 T cell receptor beta chains below, sequenced in a study of Ad26.COV2.S vaccination and SARS-CoV-2 variants. This sample's treatment: about 20 received Ad26.COV2.S at low or high dose, single or two shots; a few received placebo; per-sample allocation not given. It was on day 63 after the first vaccine or placebo injection that samples were taken. Here immunoSEQ multiplex PCR was the method, and the copy in TCRdb shows in-frame clones only, minus some. The sample carries approximately 400,000 clones, about four fifths recorded once. The material was peripheral blood, obtained in a trial of Ad26.COV2.S vaccine versus placebo. Receptor source: a person between 18 and 59 years old who received the Ad26.COV2.S COVID-19 vaccine or a placebo.

This clone has a single count. The chain carries TRBV5-4 and TRBJ2-3, with a tentative D call TRBD2 (6 bases). V was trimmed by 10 bases and J by 8 bases, leaving 26 bases between them. The CDR3 spans 15 residues. Germline values: CDR1 SGHNT, CDR2 YYREEE (reference sequence). The CDR3 nucleotides read TGTGCCGGCTCATCCGGGACTCCGGAGGGAGGTACGCAGTATTTT. This encodes CAGSSGTPEGGTQYF. Together with reference TRBV5-4 and TRBJ2-3, the CDR3 gives the full variable domain: ETGVTQSPTHLIKTRGQQVTLRCSSQSGHNTVSWYQQALGQGPQFIFQYYREEENGRGNFPPRFSGLQFPNYSSELNVNALELDDSALYLCAGSSGTPEGGTQYFGPGTRLTVL.

The V and J genes are TRBV4-1 and TRBJ2-1; TRBD2 might be the D (6 bases). V was clipped by 4 bases and J by 8 bases, with 21 bases between them. CDR1 MGHRA and CDR2 YSYEKL come from the germline V gene. This CDR3 contains 16 residues. Here the CDR3 reads CASSRTTVGGTDEQFF. CDR3 DNA sequence: TGCGCCAGCAGCCGAACAACCGTTGGGGGGACGGATGAGCAGTTCTTC.

The V call is TRBV12-3 or TRBV12-4, the J call TRBJ1-4; D call uncertain. V dropped 10 bases and J dropped 5 bases, with 14 bases sitting between them. The CDR3 totals 13 residues. CDR3 in DNA: TGTGCCACCCTGGACTTAACGAATGAAAAACTGTTTTTT. Translating gives CATLDLTNEKLFF.

This chain uses TRBV19 with TRBJ2-5; D remains ambiguous. Per the germline V gene, CDR1 is LNHDA and CDR2 is SQIVND (reference sequence). V was trimmed by 6 bases and J by 5 bases, leaving 13 bases between them. The length of the CDR3 is 13 residues. CDR3: CASSESRWETQYF. The CDR3 DNA sequence: TGTGCCAGTAGCGAATCTAGGTGGGAGACCCAGTACTTC.

The V and J genes are TRBV11-3 and TRBJ2-5; D call uncertain. The CDR3 is made up of 12 amino acids. Trimming took off 2 bases at V and 5 bases at J, with 6 bases between the two ends. Germline assignment: CDR1 SGHNT and CDR2 YENEEA. Here the CDR3 reads CASSLTEETQYF. DNA for the CDR3: TGTGCCAGCAGCTTAACAGAGGAGACCCAGTACTTC.

This chain joins TRBV7-2 and TRBJ1-1, with D unresolved. V lost 5 bases and J lost 4, with 20 bases in between. The CDR3 length is 16 residues. The germline gives CDR1 SGHTA, CDR2 FQGNSA. The CDR3 nucleotides are TGTGCCAGCAGCCTTGCCGGGGTGGTGAGGTCCACTGAAGCTTTCTTT. This translates into CASSLAGVVRSTEAFF.

The chain combines TRBV6-4 with TRBJ1-2; no firm D call. The CDR3 is made up of 12 amino acids. Germline loops: CDR1 MRHNA, CDR2 SNTAGT. Trimming pared 8 bases from V and 9 bases from J, leaving 16 bases between. CDR3 in amino acids: CASFRTARSYTF. CDR3 DNA sequence: TGTGCCAGCTTCCGTACGGCGCGTAGCTACACCTTC.

The rearrangement joins TRBV7-3 to TRBJ2-1; 9 bases map to TRBD2. Germline loops: CDR1 SGHTA, CDR2 FQGTGA. This CDR3 has 17 residues. With V trimmed by 2 bases and J by 2 bases, 7 bases remained unmatched. The CDR3 reads CASSLGPLAGTYNEQFF. The CDR3 DNA reads as TGTGCCAGCAGCTTAGGACCGCTAGCGGGGACCTACAATGAGCAGTTCTTC.

The gene calls are TRBV15 and TRBJ1-2; 8 bases match TRBD1. Germline V CDR1 and CDR2: LNHNV, YYDKDF (reference sequence). Trimming took 0 bases from V and 13 from J; bases not matched to a gene: 16. There are 16 residues in the CDR3. Here the CDR3 reads CATSRDGRSVDRASTF. CDR3 DNA: TGTGCCACCAGCAGAGATGGAAGGTCAGTGGACAGGGCATCCACCTTC. The complete variable domain, with remaining parts taken from reference TRBV15 and TRBJ1-2, reads DAMVIQNPRYQVTQFGKPVTLSCSQTLNHNVMYWYQQKSSQAPKLLFHYYDKDFNNEADTPDNFQSRRPNTSFCFLDIRSPGLGDTAMYLCATSRDGRSVDRASTFGSGTRLTVV.

With respect to this clone: This specimen includes other DNA sequences encoding the same CDR3. The V gene is TRBV19, the J gene TRBJ2-1; D remains unclear. Germline V gene lookup returns CDR1 LNHDA and CDR2 SQIVND (reference sequence). There are 15 residues in the CDR3. Trimming pared 3 bases from V and 0 bases from J, leaving 9 bases between. CDR3 protein: CASSMRRSSYNEQFF. The CDR3 DNA follows: TGTGCCAGTAGTATGAGACGGAGCTCCTACAATGAGCAGTTCTTC.

V gene TRBV6-2 or TRBV6-3 combines with J gene TRBJ1-1, with a tentative D call TRBD1 (6 bases). With 2 bases removed from V and 3 bases from J, the gap between germline ends came to 16 bases. The CDR3 consists of 16 residues. CDR1 and CDR2 (germline): MNHEY, SVGEGT. In DNA form, the CDR3 reads TGTGCCAGCAGTTACACAGGGTCCAGGGGATACACTGAAGCTTTCTTT. Translating it yields CASSYTGSRGYTEAFF.

V is TRBV12-3 or TRBV12-4 and J is TRBJ1-2, with D unresolved. The CDR3 consists of 13 residues. Deletions cut 4 bases from V and 8 bases from J, with 14 bases between. DNA for the CDR3: TGTGCCAGCAGTTCGACCGCTCAGAGCGGCTACACCTTC. It is translated as CASSSTAQSGYTF.

The rearrangement joins TRBV6-2 or TRBV6-3 to TRBJ1-5, with a weak D call TRBD1 (6 bases). The V end lost 4 bases, the J end lost 10 bases, and 8 bases lay between the germline ends. The CDR3 contains 11 residues. Germline loops: CDR1 MNHEY, CDR2 SVGEGT. CDR3 in amino acids: CASSFGGPQHF. The CDR3 DNA sequence: TGTGCCAGCAGTTTCGGGGGCCCCCAGCATTTT.

J is TRBJ1-2 and V is TRBV7-9; D unclear. Germline V gene data show CDR1 as SEHNR and CDR2 as FQNEAQ (reference sequence). V lost 4 bases, J lost 8 bases, and 14 bases lay in between. The CDR3 extends over 13 amino acids. The CDR3 loop reads CASSSVMYGGYTF. The CDR3 region has the DNA TGTGCCAGCAGCTCGGTCATGTATGGCGGCTACACCTTC.

This rearrangement joins TRBV5-6 to TRBJ2-1; D unresolved. CDR3 length: 12 residues. The germline CDR1 and CDR2 sequences are SGHDT and YYEEEE. V was shortened by 3 bases and J by 12 bases, with 13 bases between the two germline ends. The CDR3 loop is CASSSRLPGQFF. As DNA, the CDR3 is TGTGCCAGCAGCTCAAGACTCCCCGGGCAGTTCTTC. Based on the CDR3 plus reference TRBV5-6 and TRBJ2-1, the full variable domain is DAGVTQSPTHLIKTRGQQVTLRCSPKSGHDTVSWYQQALGQGPQFIFQYYEEEERQRGNFPDRFSGHQFPNYSSELNVNALLLGDSALYLCASSSRLPGQFFGPGTRLTVL.